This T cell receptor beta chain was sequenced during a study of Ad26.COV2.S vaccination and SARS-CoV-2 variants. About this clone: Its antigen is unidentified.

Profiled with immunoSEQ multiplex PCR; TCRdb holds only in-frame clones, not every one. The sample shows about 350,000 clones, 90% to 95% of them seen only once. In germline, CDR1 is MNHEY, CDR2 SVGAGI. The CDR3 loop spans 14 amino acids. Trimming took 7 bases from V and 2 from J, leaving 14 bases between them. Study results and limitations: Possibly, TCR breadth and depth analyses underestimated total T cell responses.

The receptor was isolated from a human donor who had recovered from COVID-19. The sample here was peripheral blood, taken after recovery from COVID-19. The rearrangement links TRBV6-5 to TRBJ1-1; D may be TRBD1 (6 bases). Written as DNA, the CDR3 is TGTGCCAGCACCCTGGACAGTTTTAACACTGAAGCTTTCTTT. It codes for CASTLDSFNTEAFF.